The 28 T cell receptor beta chains listed next were all sequenced from one sample in a study of beta chain features in type 1 diabetes. All of the isolated RNA was reverse transcribed, so expressed TCRB transcripts were sequenced. The assay was immunoSEQ multiplex PCR, and TCRdb's table has in-frame clones only and misses some. The sample lists some 99,000 clones, roughly 43% occurring once. The sequencing sample was made of stem cell memory CD4+ T cells from blood. The receptors derive from a woman younger than 30 in good health.

The CDR3 nucleotides are TGCGCCAGCAGCTTGCAGCCGGGACTAGCGGGCGGGGAGCAGTTCTTC. Residues: CASSLQPGLAGGEQFF. V usage is TRBV5-1 and J usage is TRBJ2-1, with 12 bases matching TRBD2. CDR3 length: 16 amino acids. CDR1 is SGHRS, CDR2 YFSETQ, per germline. Trimming took 1 base from V and 10 from J; bases not matched to a gene: 9.

The chain uses TRBV19 and TRBJ2-6; no clear D. Germline V gene lookup returns CDR1 LNHDA and CDR2 SQIVND (reference sequence). The CDR3 has 17 amino acids. Between the trimmed V and J ends, which lost 10 bases and 0 bases, there was a span of 19 bases. Here the CDR3 reads CATYHSLSISGANVLTF. CDR3 nucleotide sequence: TGTGCCACTTACCATAGCCTCAGCATCTCTGGGGCCAACGTCCTGACTTTC.

This clone occurred a few times. J is TRBJ1-5 and V is TRBV2; TRBD1 might be the D (5 bases). This CDR3 contains 16 residues. Germline lookup yields CDR1 SNHLY and CDR2 FYNNEI. V dropped 2 bases and J dropped 6 bases, with 17 bases sitting between them. CDR3 bases: TGTGCCAGCAGTGAATCTGACAGCGCCGGGAGTCAGCCCCAGCATTTT. It yields the protein CASSESDSAGSQPQHF.

The CDR3 reads CASSLRPAGTQYF. The CDR3 DNA reads TGTGCCAGCAGTTTACGTCCGGCAGGTACGCAGTATTTT. The chain recombines TRBV28 with TRBJ2-3, with D uncertain. V lost 2 bases and J 8 bases, leaving 11 bases between the germline ends. This CDR3 comprises 13 residues. Per germline, CDR1 MDHEN and CDR2 SYDVKM.

This clone was picked up a small number of times. Germline and junction disagree at one end, which may indicate a read error. The V gene is TRBV7-9, the J gene TRBJ2-7; perhaps TRBD2 as D (5 bases). The CDR3 has 15 amino acids. Germline values: CDR1 SEHNR, CDR2 FQNEAQ (reference sequence). CDR3 in DNA: TGTGCCAGCAGCTCCCGGAGGATGGCCTCCGACGAGCAGTACTTC. Translated, it gives CASSSRRMASDEQYF.

V is TRBV19 and J is TRBJ1-5, with D possibly being TRBD1 (5 bases). V shed 5 bases and J shed 6 bases, with 14 bases lying between them. Germline CDR1 LNHDA, CDR2 SQIVND (reference sequence). The CDR3 is 14 residues long. The CDR3 DNA follows: TGTGCCAGTAGTTTGGGGAGGGGTCGTCAGCCCCAGCATTTT. It encodes CASSLGRGRQPQHF.

CDR3 sequence reads: CASSSPGETQYF. CDR3 in DNA: TGTGCCAGCAGCTCCCCTGGCGAGACCCAGTACTTC. The J gene is TRBJ2-5, the V gene TRBV7-3; D is undetermined. The CDR3 is 12 residues long. The germline V gene has CDR1 SGHTA and CDR2 FQGTGA. V was shortened by 4 bases and J by 5 bases, with 8 bases between the two germline ends.

This chain joins TRBV28 and TRBJ2-1; 13 nucleotides match TRBD2. The V gene end was trimmed by 6 bases and the J gene end by 2 bases; junction bases not matched to a gene: 4. The germline CDR1 and CDR2 sequences are MDHEN and SYDVKM. The CDR3 covers 16 residues. The CDR3 sequence: CASRTSGRTTYNEQFF. The CDR3 DNA follows: TGTGCCAGCAGGACTAGCGGGAGGACCACCTACAATGAGCAGTTCTTC.

The chain is built from TRBV10-3 and TRBJ1-1; 7 bases map to TRBD1. Germline V gene data show CDR1 as ENHRY and CDR2 as SYGVKD. V dropped 11 bases and J dropped 0; count of bases not matched to a gene: 6. This CDR3 region has 13 residues. The chain's CDR3 is CAASQGMNTEAFF. CDR3 coding DNA: TGTGCCGCCTCACAGGGGATGAACACTGAAGCTTTCTTT.

The chain carries TRBV25-1 and TRBJ2-7; the D gene is possibly TRBD1 (5 bases). Per the germline V gene, CDR1 is MGHDK and CDR2 is SYGVNS. The length of the CDR3 is 16 residues. The germline V and J ends were trimmed by 3 bases and 0 bases, with 15 bases remaining between them. This CDR3 is CASSDQRTQTSYEQYF. The CDR3 bases are TGTGCCAGCAGTGACCAGAGGACACAGACCTCCTACGAGCAGTACTTC.

The V call is TRBV5-6, the J call TRBJ2-3, with 7 bases aligning to TRBD1. This CDR3 has 16 amino acids. The germline V gene encodes CDR1 SGHDT and CDR2 YYEEEE. V lost 1 base and J lost 3; bases outside the gene matches: 8. The CDR3 DNA reads TGTGCCAGCAGCTTGATTGGCAGGGGGTTTACAGATACGCAGTATTTT. It is translated as CASSLIGRGFTDTQYF.

This clone was counted only a few times. J is TRBJ1-4 and V is TRBV7-8, with 7 bases aligning to TRBD1. This CDR3 region has 15 residues. Looked up from germline, CDR1 is SGHVS and CDR2 is FQNEAQ. V was clipped by 5 bases and J by 5 bases; unmatched bases: 8. The CDR3 DNA reads as TGTGCCAGCAGCCTCTTAGGACAGGAAAATGAAAAACTGTTTTTT. This gives the protein CASSLLGQENEKLFF.

The CDR3 loop is CASSPKRVNQPQHF. The CDR3 DNA sequence: TGTGCCAGCAGTCCTAAGAGGGTTAATCAGCCCCAGCATTTT. The gene calls are TRBV28 and TRBJ1-5, with D uncertain. Trimming took 5 bases from V and 4 from J, leaving 12 bases between them. CDR3 size: 14 residues. Per germline, CDR1 MDHEN and CDR2 SYDVKM.

This clone has more than one count but fewer than ten. This chain's CDR3 is CASSSWTGGNTEAFF. The DNA of the CDR3 is TGTGCCAGCAGCTCCTGGACAGGGGGGAACACTGAAGCTTTCTTT. V gene TRBV7-2 combines with J gene TRBJ1-1; 10 bases line up with TRBD1. Germline V gene data show CDR1 as SGHTA and CDR2 as FQGNSA. The CDR3 totals 15 residues. V dropped 4 bases and J dropped 1; count of bases not matched to a gene: 3.

This clone was found a few times. This chain links TRBV5-1 with TRBJ2-1; TRBD2 is a possible D gene (6 bases). The germline V gene encodes CDR1 SGHRS and CDR2 YFSETQ. V lost 2 bases, J lost 8 bases, and 14 bases lay in between. This CDR3 has 14 residues. The CDR3 protein is CASSLGRDGHEQFF. Written as DNA, the CDR3 is TGCGCCAGCAGCTTAGGGCGGGATGGGCATGAGCAGTTCTTC.

The J gene is TRBJ2-1, the V gene TRBV27; possible D gene TRBD2, 7 bases. Germline V gives CDR1 MNHEY, CDR2 SMNVEV (reference sequence). The CDR3 runs to 15 residues. V lost 5 bases and J 5 bases, leaving 16 bases between the germline ends. The DNA of the CDR3 is TGTGCCAGCAGTCCCACTCGGGGGGCGAACAATGAGCAGTTCTTC. Translating it yields CASSPTRGANNEQFF.

This clone was recorded a few times. The rearrangement links TRBV5-8 to TRBJ2-1; 7 nucleotides align to TRBD1. This CDR3 region has 15 residues. Germline CDR1 reads SGHTS; CDR2 reads YDEGEE. V shed 4 bases and J 2 bases; nucleotides not matched to a gene: 6. The CDR3 DNA follows: TGTGCCAGCAGCAGGGGGCTAGCTACCTACAATGAGCAGTTCTTC. Residues: CASSRGLATYNEQFF.

The CDR3 is CASRYRQGSYNEQFF. In DNA, the CDR3 is TGTGCCAGCAGATACCGACAGGGGTCCTACAATGAGCAGTTCTTC. The chain is built from TRBV7-9 and TRBJ2-1; 8 bases match TRBD1. Per the germline V gene, CDR1 is SEHNR and CDR2 is FQNEAQ (reference sequence). Germline trimming cut 6 bases from V and 1 base from J; bases unmatched to any gene: 5. This CDR3 has 15 amino acids. The variable domain in full, with the rest retrieved from reference TRBV7-9 and TRBJ2-1, is DTGVSQNPRHKITKRGQNVTFRCDPISEHNRLYWYRQTLGQGPEFLTYFQNEAQLEKSRLLSDRFSAERPKGSFSTLEIQRTEQGDSAMYLCASRYRQGSYNEQFFGPGTRLTVL.

This clone has more than one count but fewer than ten. V is TRBV7-2 and J is TRBJ2-3; D is undetermined. The CDR3 contains 15 residues. Germline CDR1 is SGHTA and CDR2 is FQGNSA. Trimming took 5 bases from V and 3 from J, leaving 15 bases between them. For the CDR3, the DNA is TGTGCCAGCAGCGTCATGTCGCTAGTGACAGATACGCAGTATTTT. This translates into CASSVMSLVTDTQYF. Together with reference TRBV7-2 and TRBJ2-3, the CDR3 gives the full variable domain: GAGVSQSPSNKVTEKGKDVELRCDPISGHTALYWYRQSLGQGLEFLIYFQGNSAPDKSGLPSDRFSAERTGGSVSTLTIQRTQQEDSAVYLCASSVMSLVTDTQYFGPGTRLTVL.

The chain uses TRBV28 and TRBJ1-2; 12 nucleotides agree with TRBD1. The J segment lost 6 bases and the V segment lost 6 bases, leaving 8 bases of the junction unmatched. The CDR3 extends over 15 amino acids. Germline CDR1 reads MDHEN; CDR2 reads SYDVKM. Written as DNA, the CDR3 is TGTGCCAGCAGCCTTGCGGGACAGGGGGCACATGGCTACACCTTC. Translating it yields CASSLAGQGAHGYTF.

This clone has a handful of counts. The J gene is TRBJ2-2, the V gene TRBV7-2, with 7 bases matching TRBD1. The CDR3 is 16 amino acids. The V gene end was trimmed by 0 bases and the J gene end by 8 bases; junction bases not matched to a gene: 9. Looked up from germline, CDR1 is SGHTA and CDR2 is FQGNSA. The CDR3 loop reads CASSLARRQGLGELFF. The CDR3, as DNA: TGTGCCAGCAGCTTAGCGCGCCGACAGGGTTTGGGGGAGCTGTTTTTT.

V gene TRBV27 combines with J gene TRBJ2-1, with 8 positions matching TRBD2. The J segment lost 8 bases and the V segment lost 2 bases, leaving 11 bases of the junction unmatched. The CDR3 covers 16 residues. Germline V gene sequence: CDR1 MNHEY, CDR2 SMNVEV (reference sequence). CDR3 sequence (DNA): TGTGCCAGCAGTTTACTCCGGACTAGCCTAGGAGATGAGCAGTTCTTC. Translation: CASSLLRTSLGDEQFF.

In nucleotides, the CDR3 is TGTGCCAGCAGCCTGACGGTGGTCTCTAGCGGGCGCTACAATGAGCAGTTCTTC. As protein: CASSLTVVSSGRYNEQFF. V and J are TRBV14 and TRBJ2-1; TRBD2 aligns across 8 bases. CDR1 and CDR2 (germline): SGHDN, FVKESK. After removal of 4 bases from V and 3 bases from J, the junction contained 14 bases not matched to a gene. This CDR3 spans 18 amino acids.

This chain connects TRBV5-1 to TRBJ1-3, with D tentatively TRBD1 (6 bases). The CDR3 covers 15 residues. Germline V CDR1 and CDR2: SGHRS, YFSETQ. Trimming removed 4 bases from V and 2 bases from J, with 13 bases in between. The CDR3 protein is CASSAGQPAGNTIYF. The CDR3 coding sequence is TGCGCCAGCAGCGCTGGACAGCCAGCTGGAAACACCATATATTTT.

V and J are TRBV21-1 and TRBJ2-1; the DNA was not used to check the table's D call, TRBD1. TRBV21-1 is assigned pseudogene status. CDR3 length: 15 amino acids. The CDR3 loop reads CASSKGLGRAYEQFF. CDR3 nucleotides: TGTGCCAGCAGCAAAGGGCTGGGCAGGGCGTATGAGCAGTTCTTC.

J is TRBJ2-7 and V is TRBV28, with D maybe TRBD1 (5 bases). CDR3 length: 15 amino acids. Germline CDR1 MDHEN, CDR2 SYDVKM. The V gene lost 4 bases and the J gene lost 3 bases, with 16 bases spanning the gap. CDR3 sequence: CASSYGQAPHYEQYF. The CDR3 DNA reads TGTGCCAGCAGTTACGGACAAGCCCCCCACTACGAGCAGTACTTC.

This rearrangement joins TRBV6-5 to TRBJ2-7; perhaps TRBD1 as D (5 bases). The CDR3 is made up of 13 amino acids. CDR1 and CDR2 (germline): MNHEY, SVGAGI. The V and J ends lost 6 bases and 0 bases respectively, with 9 bases between them. The CDR3, as DNA: TGTGCCAGCAGGACAGTCCTCTCCTACGAGCAGTACTTC. Translation: CASRTVLSYEQYF.

CDR3 bases: TGTGCCAGCAGCTTTGAAACGGGAGGGGTGGAGACCCAGTACTTC. It encodes CASSFETGGVETQYF. V is TRBV7-8 and J is TRBJ2-5; 8 bases match TRBD2. Germline CDR1 and CDR2: SGHVS and FQNEAQ. V dropped 3 bases and J dropped 5; count of bases not matched to a gene: 8. The CDR3 runs to 15 residues.